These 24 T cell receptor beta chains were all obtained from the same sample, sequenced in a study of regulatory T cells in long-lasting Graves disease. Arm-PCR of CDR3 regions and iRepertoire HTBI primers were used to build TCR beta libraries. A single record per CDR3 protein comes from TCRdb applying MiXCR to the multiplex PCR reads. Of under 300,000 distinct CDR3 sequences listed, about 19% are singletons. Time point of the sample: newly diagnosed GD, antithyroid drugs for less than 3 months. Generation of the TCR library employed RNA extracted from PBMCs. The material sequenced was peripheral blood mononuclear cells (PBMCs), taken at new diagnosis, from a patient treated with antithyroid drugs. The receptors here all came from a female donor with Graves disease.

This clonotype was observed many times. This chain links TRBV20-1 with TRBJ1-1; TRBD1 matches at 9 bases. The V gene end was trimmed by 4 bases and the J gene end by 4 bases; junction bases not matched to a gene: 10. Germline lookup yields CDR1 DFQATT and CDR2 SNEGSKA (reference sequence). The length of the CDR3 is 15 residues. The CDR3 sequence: CSATQGARMGTEAFF. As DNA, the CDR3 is TGCAGTGCTACACAGGGGGCGCGAATGGGCACTGAAGCTTTCTTT.

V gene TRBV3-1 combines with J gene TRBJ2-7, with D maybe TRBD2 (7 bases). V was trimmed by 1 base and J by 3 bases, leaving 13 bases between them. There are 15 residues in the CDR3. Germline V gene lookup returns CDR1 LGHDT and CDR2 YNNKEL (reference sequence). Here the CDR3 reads CASSQGAGASYEQYF. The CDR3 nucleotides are TGTGCCAGCAGCCAAGGGGCGGGGGCCAGCTACGAGCAGTACTTC.

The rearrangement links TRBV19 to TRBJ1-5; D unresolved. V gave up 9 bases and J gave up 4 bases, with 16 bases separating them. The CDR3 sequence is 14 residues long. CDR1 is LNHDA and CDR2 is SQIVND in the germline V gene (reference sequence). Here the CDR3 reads CASGNNWGNQPQHF. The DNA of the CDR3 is TGTGCCAGCGGGAACAACTGGGGAAATCAGCCCCAGCATTTT.

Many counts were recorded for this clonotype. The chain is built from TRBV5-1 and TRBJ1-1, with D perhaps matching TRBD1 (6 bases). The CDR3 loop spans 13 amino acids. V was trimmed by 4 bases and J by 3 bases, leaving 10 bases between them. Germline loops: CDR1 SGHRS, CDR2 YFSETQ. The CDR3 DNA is TGCGCCAGCAGCAGGTCAGGGGACACTGAAGCTTTCTTT. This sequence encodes CASSRSGDTEAFF.

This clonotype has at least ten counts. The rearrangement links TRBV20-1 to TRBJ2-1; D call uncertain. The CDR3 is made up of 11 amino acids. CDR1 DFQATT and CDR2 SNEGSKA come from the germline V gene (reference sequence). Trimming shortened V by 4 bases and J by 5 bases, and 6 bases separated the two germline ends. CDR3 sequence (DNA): TGCAGTGCTAACCCTCACAATGAGCAGTTCTTC. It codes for CSANPHNEQFF.

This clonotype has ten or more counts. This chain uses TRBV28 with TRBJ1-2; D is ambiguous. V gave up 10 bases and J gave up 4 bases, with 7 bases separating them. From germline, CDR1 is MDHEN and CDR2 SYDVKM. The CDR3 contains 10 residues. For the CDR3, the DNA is TGTGCCACCCAAGCCTATGGCTACACCTTC. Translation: CATQAYGYTF.

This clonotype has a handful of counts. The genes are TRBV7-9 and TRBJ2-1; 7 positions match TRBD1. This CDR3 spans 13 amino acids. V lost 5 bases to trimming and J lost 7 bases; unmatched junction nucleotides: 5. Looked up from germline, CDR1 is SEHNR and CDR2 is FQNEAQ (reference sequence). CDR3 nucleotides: TGTGCCAGCAGCCATTCGGACAGGAATGAGCAGTTCTTC. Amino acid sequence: CASSHSDRNEQFF.

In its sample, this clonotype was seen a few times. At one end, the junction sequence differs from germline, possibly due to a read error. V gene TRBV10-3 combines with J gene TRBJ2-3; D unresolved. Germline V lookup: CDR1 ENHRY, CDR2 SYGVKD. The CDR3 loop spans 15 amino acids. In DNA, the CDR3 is TGTGCCAGCAGTCCTGACCCCTATGAGGATGATACGCAGTATTTT. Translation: CASSPDPYEDDTQYF.

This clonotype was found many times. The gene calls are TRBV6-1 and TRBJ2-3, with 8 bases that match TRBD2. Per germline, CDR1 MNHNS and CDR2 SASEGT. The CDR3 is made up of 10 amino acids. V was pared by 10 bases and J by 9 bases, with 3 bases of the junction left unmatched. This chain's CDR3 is CATSSGTQYF. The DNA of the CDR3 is TGTGCCACATCTAGCGGGACGCAGTATTTT.

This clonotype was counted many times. CDR3 loop: CSARVLDGTYEQYF. The CDR3 bases are TGCAGTGCTAGAGTTCTAGACGGCACCTACGAGCAGTACTTC. The rearrangement joins TRBV20-1 to TRBJ2-7; D call uncertain. Germline CDR1 DFQATT, CDR2 SNEGSKA (reference sequence). The CDR3 is made up of 14 amino acids. Between the trimmed V and J ends, which lost 1 base and 2 bases, there was a span of 12 bases.

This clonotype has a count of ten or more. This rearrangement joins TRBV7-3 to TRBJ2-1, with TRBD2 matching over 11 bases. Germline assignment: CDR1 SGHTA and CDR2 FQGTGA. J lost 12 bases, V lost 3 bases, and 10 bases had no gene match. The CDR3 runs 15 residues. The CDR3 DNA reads TGTGCCAGCAGCTTCATAGCGGGGGGGCAGGAAAGGCAGTTCTTC. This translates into CASSFIAGGQERQFF.

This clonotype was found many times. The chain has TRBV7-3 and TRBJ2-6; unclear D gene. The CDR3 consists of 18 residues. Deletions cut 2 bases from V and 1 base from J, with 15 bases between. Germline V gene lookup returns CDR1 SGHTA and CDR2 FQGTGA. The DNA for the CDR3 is TGTGCCAGCAGCTTAGACAACCTGGGCCTGTCTGGGGCCAACGTCCTGACTTTC. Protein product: CASSLDNLGLSGANVLTF.

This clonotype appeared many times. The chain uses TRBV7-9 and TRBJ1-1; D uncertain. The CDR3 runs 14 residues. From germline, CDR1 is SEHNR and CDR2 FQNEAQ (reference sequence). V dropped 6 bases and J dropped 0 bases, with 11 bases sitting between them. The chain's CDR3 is CASRLEVMNTEAFF. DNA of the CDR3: TGTGCCAGCAGGCTGGAGGTTATGAACACTGAAGCTTTCTTT. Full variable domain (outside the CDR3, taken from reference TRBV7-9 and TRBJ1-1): DTGVSQNPRHKITKRGQNVTFRCDPISEHNRLYWYRQTLGQGPEFLTYFQNEAQLEKSRLLSDRFSAERPKGSFSTLEIQRTEQGDSAMYLCASRLEVMNTEAFFGQGTRLTVV.

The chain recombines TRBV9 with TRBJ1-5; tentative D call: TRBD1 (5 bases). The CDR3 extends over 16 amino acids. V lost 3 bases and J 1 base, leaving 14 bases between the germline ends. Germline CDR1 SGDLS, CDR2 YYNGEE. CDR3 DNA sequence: TGTGCCAGCAGCGGTCAGGGAAGCGGGAGCAATCAGCCCCAGCATTTT. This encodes CASSGQGSGSNQPQHF. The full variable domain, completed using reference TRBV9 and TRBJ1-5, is DSGVTQTPKHLITATGQRVTLRCSPRSGDLSVYWYQQSLDQGLQFLIQYYNGEERAKGNILERFSAQQFPDLHSELNLSSLELGDSALYFCASSGQGSGSNQPQHFGDGTRLSIL.

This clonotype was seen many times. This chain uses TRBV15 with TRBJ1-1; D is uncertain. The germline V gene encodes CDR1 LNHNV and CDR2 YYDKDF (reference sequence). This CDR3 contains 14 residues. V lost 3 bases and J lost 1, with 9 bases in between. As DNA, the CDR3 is TGTGCCACCAGCAGTCCTCAGCCGAACACTGAAGCTTTCTTT. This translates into CATSSPQPNTEAFF. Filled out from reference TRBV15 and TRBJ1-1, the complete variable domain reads DAMVIQNPRYQVTQFGKPVTLSCSQTLNHNVMYWYQQKSSQAPKLLFHYYDKDFNNEADTPDNFQSRRPNTSFCFLDIRSPGLGDTAMYLCATSSPQPNTEAFFGQGTRLTVV.

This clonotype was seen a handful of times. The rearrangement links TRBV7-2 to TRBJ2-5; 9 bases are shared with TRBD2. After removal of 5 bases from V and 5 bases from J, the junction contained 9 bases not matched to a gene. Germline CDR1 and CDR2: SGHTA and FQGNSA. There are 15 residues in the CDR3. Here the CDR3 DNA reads TGTGCCAGCAGCGGGCGGGAGGGCCCCTGGGAGACCCAGTACTTC. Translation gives CASSGREGPWETQYF.

The CDR3: CASSPGTRANTIYF. As DNA, the CDR3 is TGTGCCAGCAGTCCCGGGACAAGGGCAAACACCATATATTTT. The chain has TRBV7-9 and TRBJ1-3, with D possibly TRBD1 on 6 matching bases. Between the trimmed V and J ends, which lost 6 bases and 6 bases, there was a span of 15 bases. Germline V gene lookup returns CDR1 SEHNR and CDR2 FQNEAQ (reference sequence). This CDR3 comprises 14 residues.

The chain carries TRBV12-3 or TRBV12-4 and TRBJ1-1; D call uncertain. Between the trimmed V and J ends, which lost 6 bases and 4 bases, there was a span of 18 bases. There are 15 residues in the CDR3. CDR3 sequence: CASRLRQGMFTEAFF. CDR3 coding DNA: TGTGCCAGCAGACTCCGACAAGGAATGTTCACTGAAGCTTTCTTT.

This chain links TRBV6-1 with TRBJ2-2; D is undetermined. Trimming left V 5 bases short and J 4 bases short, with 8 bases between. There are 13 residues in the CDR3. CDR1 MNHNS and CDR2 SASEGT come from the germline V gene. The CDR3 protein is CASSPSSTGELFF. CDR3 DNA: TGTGCCAGCAGTCCCAGTAGCACCGGGGAGCTGTTTTTT.

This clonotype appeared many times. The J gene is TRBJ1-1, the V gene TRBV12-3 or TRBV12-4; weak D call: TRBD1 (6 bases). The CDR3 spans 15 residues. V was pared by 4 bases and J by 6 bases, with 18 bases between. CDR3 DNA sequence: TGTGCCAGCAGTTCGTACGCCCGACAGGTAGCTGAAGCTTTCTTT. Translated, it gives CASSSYARQVAEAFF.

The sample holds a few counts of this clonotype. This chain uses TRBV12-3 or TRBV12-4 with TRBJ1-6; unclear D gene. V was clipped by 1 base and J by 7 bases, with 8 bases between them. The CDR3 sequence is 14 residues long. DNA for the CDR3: TGTGCCAGCAGTTTAGTTGACAAGAATTCACCCCTCCACTTT. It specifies CASSLVDKNSPLHF.

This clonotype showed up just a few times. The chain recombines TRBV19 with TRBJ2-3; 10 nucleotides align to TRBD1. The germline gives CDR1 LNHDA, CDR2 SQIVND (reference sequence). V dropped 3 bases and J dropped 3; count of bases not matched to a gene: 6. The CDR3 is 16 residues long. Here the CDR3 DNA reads TGTGCCAGTAGTATCGGAAGGACAGGGGGGACAGATACGCAGTATTTT. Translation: CASSIGRTGGTDTQYF.

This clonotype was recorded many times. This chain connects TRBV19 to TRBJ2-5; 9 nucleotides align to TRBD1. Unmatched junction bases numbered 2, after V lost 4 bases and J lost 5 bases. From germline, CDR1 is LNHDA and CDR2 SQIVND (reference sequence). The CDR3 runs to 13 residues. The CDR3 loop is CASSKTGGETQYF. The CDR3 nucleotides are TGTGCCAGTAGTAAGACAGGGGGGGAGACCCAGTACTTC. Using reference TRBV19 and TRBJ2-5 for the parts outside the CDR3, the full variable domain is DGGITQSPKYLFRKEGQNVTLSCEQNLNHDAMYWYRQDPGQGLRLIYYSQIVNDFQKGDIAEGYSVSREKKESFPLTVTSAQKNPTAFYLCASSKTGGETQYFGPGTRLLVL.

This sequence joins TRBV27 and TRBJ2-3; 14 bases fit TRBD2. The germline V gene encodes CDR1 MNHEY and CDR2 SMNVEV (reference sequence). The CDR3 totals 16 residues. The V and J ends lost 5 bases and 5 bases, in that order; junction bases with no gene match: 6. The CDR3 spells CASSTRTSGGIDTQYF. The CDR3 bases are TGTGCCAGCAGTACGCGGACTAGCGGGGGGATAGATACGCAGTATTTT.